One and the same sample provided the 21 T cell receptor beta chains below, sequenced in a study of spatial heterogeneity in lung cancer. TCRdb independently ran MiXCR on the 5' RACE reads; one entry per CDR3 protein. The table has 8,500 to 9,000 distinct CDR3 sequences, 4% to 5% seen once; the top ten hold approximately 28%. The time point denotes: sample taken at primary tumor resection. Whole RNA, which was extracted from tumor, nontumor lung tissue or frozen PBMC, was sequenced without any cell sorting. The sequencing used PBMCs, collected at surgery. The receptors were gathered from a male donor with early-stage non-small cell lung cancer.

By proportion, this clonotype is medium-sized (0.01 to 0.1%). In a library made to pick up alpha chains, this beta chain is a stray read with a size that means little. This rearrangement joins TRBV28 to TRBJ2-5; possible D gene TRBD2, 5 bases. The CDR3 runs 18 residues. Germline V CDR1 and CDR2: MDHEN, SYDVKM. Trimming took off 5 bases at V and 4 bases at J, with 26 bases between the two ends. The CDR3 here is CASSPSRGLGSIGETQYF. In DNA form, the CDR3 reads TGTGCCAGCAGTCCCTCCCGCGGGTTAGGGAGTATAGGAGAGACCCAGTACTTC.

This clonotype is medium-sized. The library was designed around alpha chains, so this beta chain is a stray read whose abundance carries little weight. The chain employs TRBV4-2 and TRBJ2-7; D perhaps matches TRBD2 (7 bases). Germline CDR1 is LGHNA and CDR2 is YNFKEQ. This CDR3 is 15 amino acids long. Between the trimmed V and J ends, which lost 1 base and 4 bases, there was a span of 14 bases. The CDR3 is CASSQGLEGGYEQYF. Written as DNA, the CDR3 is TGTGCCAGCAGCCAAGGGCTTGAGGGGGGGTACGAGCAGTACTTC.

This clonotype showed up just a few times. This beta chain is an unintended read in a library built for alpha chains; its size means little. The J gene is TRBJ1-2, the V gene TRBV12-3 or TRBV12-4, with D tentatively TRBD1 (6 bases). The CDR3 covers 12 residues. The ends were cut back, 4 bases at V and 9 bases at J, with 12 bases in the middle. This CDR3 reads CASSYRVGSYTF. CDR3 in DNA: TGTGCCAGCAGTTACAGGGTGGGAAGCTACACCTTC.

This clonotype was seen repeatedly, ten times or more. This beta chain is an off-target read within a library intended for alpha chains, so its frequency means little. This chain connects TRBV7-8 to TRBJ2-6; tentatively, D is TRBD1 (6 bases). The germline V and J ends were trimmed by 4 bases and 3 bases, with 10 bases remaining between them. The CDR3 runs to 15 residues. From germline, CDR1 is SGHVS and CDR2 FQNEAQ. The CDR3 protein is CASSSQGFGANVLTF. CDR3 sequence (DNA): TGTGCCAGCAGCTCTCAGGGGTTTGGGGCCAACGTCCTGACTTTC.

About this clonotype: Within a library made for alpha chains, this beta chain is off target, and its count is uninformative. The V call is TRBV18, the J call TRBJ1-2; 7 nucleotides match TRBD1. V shed 3 bases, J shed 4 bases, and the junction held 8 bases outside the gene matches. Germline assignment: CDR1 KGHSH and CDR2 LQKENI. The CDR3 has 15 amino acids. The CDR3 spells CASSPRQGGPYGYTF. In nucleotides, the CDR3 is TGTGCCAGCTCACCTCGACAGGGAGGGCCCTATGGCTACACCTTC.

This clonotype was recorded at least ten times. This beta chain is a stray read from a library made for alpha chains; its abundance is not meaningful. The J gene is TRBJ1-2, the V gene TRBV15; D remains ambiguous. The germline V gene has CDR1 LNHNV and CDR2 YYDKDF (reference sequence). The CDR3 length is 15 residues. V lost 3 bases to trimming and J lost 9 bases, with 20 bases between them. CDR3 sequence reads: CATSSPDRATWSYTF. DNA for the CDR3: TGTGCCACCAGCAGCCCGGACCGGGCGACCTGGAGCTACACCTTC.

Worth noting for this clonotype: A library prepared for alpha chains yielded this beta chain as an off-target read; its size is of little meaning. In DNA, the CDR3 is TGTGCCAGCATTCAGATGGACAGGCCTCCCGGGGAGCTGTTTTTT. Protein product: CASIQMDRPPGELFF. The V and J genes are TRBV12-3 or TRBV12-4 and TRBJ2-2; TRBD1 aligns across 7 bases. J lost 6 bases, V lost 7 bases, and 11 bases had no gene match. The CDR3 is made up of 15 amino acids.

Comment on this clonotype: Being off target in a library aimed at alpha chains, this beta chain has a size of little meaning. The V gene is TRBV24-1, the J gene TRBJ2-2, with 8 bases aligning to TRBD1. Trimming cost V 4 bases and J 4 bases; bases outside gene matches: 10. Per germline, CDR1 KGHDR and CDR2 SFDVKD. This CDR3 spans 17 amino acids. The CDR3 is CATSERTGFKFTGELFF. The CDR3 DNA follows: TGTGCCACCAGTGAGCGGACAGGGTTCAAGTTCACCGGGGAGCTGTTTTTT.

This clonotype is medium-sized by share. The library was designed around alpha chains, so this beta chain is a stray read whose abundance carries little weight. The chain combines TRBV6-1 with TRBJ1-1; perhaps TRBD1 as D (6 bases). Trimming removed 1 base at V and 4 bases at J, with 13 bases between. From germline, CDR1 is MNHNS and CDR2 SASEGT. The CDR3 loop spans 15 amino acids. CDR3 coding DNA: TGTGCCAGCAGTGAAGTTGTACAGGGAATCACTGAAGCTTTCTTT. Translated, it gives CASSEVVQGITEAFF.

This clonotype is categorized as medium-sized. Found in a library prepared for alpha chains, this beta chain is an off-target read, and its abundance has little meaning. The chain has TRBV29-1 and TRBJ2-2; 7 nucleotides match TRBD1. Trimming removed 6 bases from V and 3 bases from J; junction bases left unmatched: 4. The germline CDR1 and CDR2 sequences are SQVTM and ANQGSEA. This CDR3 contains 13 residues. CDR3 protein: CSVDRADTGELFF. CDR3 DNA: TGCAGCGTCGACAGGGCGGACACCGGGGAGCTGTTTTTT.

This clonotype was counted ten times or more. Because the library targeted alpha chains, this beta chain is an off-target read whose size means little. The chain combines TRBV5-8 with TRBJ2-1, with D maybe TRBD2 (5 bases). Trimming left V 0 bases short and J 7 bases short, with 11 bases between. Germline assignment: CDR1 SGHTS and CDR2 YDEGEE. This CDR3 is built from 14 residues. The CDR3 coding sequence is TGTGCCAGCAGCTTGGTGTTACGGACTAATGAGCAGTTCTTC. This gives the protein CASSLVLRTNEQFF.

This clonotype is labeled as medium-sized. This beta chain lies outside the target of a library built for alpha chains; its clone size means little. The V and J genes are TRBV12-3 or TRBV12-4 and TRBJ1-3; 7 nucleotides match TRBD1. Trimming at V came to 5 bases and at J to 4 bases, leaving 2 bases not matched to a gene. CDR3 length: 13 amino acids. The chain's CDR3 is CASSPGQGNTIYF. CDR3 in DNA: TGTGCCAGCAGTCCGGGACAGGGAAACACCATATATTTT.

Only a few counts were recorded for this clonotype. Little can be read into the size of this beta chain, an off-target read in a library designed for alpha chains. The genes are TRBV7-2 and TRBJ2-7, with a weak D call TRBD2 (5 bases). The germline V gene has CDR1 SGHTA and CDR2 FQGNSA. The CDR3 runs to 13 residues. Trimming pared 3 bases from V and 7 bases from J, leaving 13 bases between. This CDR3 is CASSLEARGEQYF. The CDR3 DNA reads as TGTGCCAGCAGCTTGGAGGCTCGGGGAGAGCAGTACTTC. Full variable domain (missing parts from reference TRBV7-2 and TRBJ2-7): GAGVSQSPSNKVTEKGKDVELRCDPISGHTALYWYRQSLGQGLEFLIYFQGNSAPDKSGLPSDRFSAERTGGSVSTLTIQRTQQEDSAVYLCASSLEARGEQYFGPGTRLTVT.

In regard to this clonotype: This beta chain came through as a stray read in a library set up for alpha chains, and its size says little. The chain combines TRBV6-5 with TRBJ2-7; 7 bases fit TRBD1. CDR3 size: 12 residues. V shed 8 bases, J shed 11 bases, and the junction held 12 bases outside the gene matches. The germline CDR1 and CDR2 sequences are MNHEY and SVGAGI. For the CDR3, the DNA is TGTGCCAGCCGAGGGGGACAGCTAGTTGAGTACTTC. Protein sequence: CASRGGQLVEYF.

This clonotype was recorded at least ten times. In a library made to pick up alpha chains, this beta chain is a stray read with a size that means little. The chain employs TRBV18 and TRBJ1-3, with D possibly TRBD1 on 6 matching bases. The V end was cut by 2 bases, the J end by 2 bases, with 13 bases between. Germline V gene sequence: CDR1 KGHSH, CDR2 LQKENI. This CDR3 comprises 16 residues. Written as DNA, the CDR3 is TGTGCCAGCTCACCAGTCCGGACAGTGACTGGAAACACCATATATTTT. Translated: CASSPVRTVTGNTIYF. Using reference TRBV18 and TRBJ1-3 for the parts outside the CDR3, the full variable domain is NAGVMQNPRHLVRRRGQEARLRCSPMKGHSHVYWYRQLPEEGLKFMVYLQKENIIDESGMPKERFSAEFPKEGPSILRIQQVVRGDSAAYFCASSPVRTVTGNTIYFGEGSWLTVV.

This clonotype was recorded many times. This beta chain appears as a stray read in a library generated for alpha chains; its size is not informative. The rearrangement joins TRBV12-3 or TRBV12-4 to TRBJ2-3; D may be TRBD2 (7 bases). This CDR3 region has 15 residues. V lost 6 bases, J lost 2 bases, and 15 bases lay in between. Here the CDR3 DNA reads TGTGCCAGCAGCCCCAGTGGGGGGGCCACAGATACGCAGTATTTT. Its protein product is CASSPSGGATDTQYF.

The sample holds many counts of this clonotype. This beta chain is an off-target read within a library intended for alpha chains, so its frequency means little. The V call is TRBV27, the J call TRBJ2-2, with 8 bases lining up with TRBD1. CDR1 and CDR2 from the germline V gene are MNHEY and SMNVEV (reference sequence). J was trimmed by 9 bases and V by 5 bases; bases with no gene match: 14. The CDR3 is 16 amino acids. The CDR3 DNA follows: TGTGCCAGCAGTAATAAAGGCAGGGGGCTTACAAGGGAGCTGTTTTTT. It encodes CASSNKGRGLTRELFF.

Comments on this clonotype: The library was prepared for alpha chains; this beta chain is a stray read, so its frequency means little. V usage is TRBV5-1 and J usage is TRBJ2-1; 9 bases are shared with TRBD1. With V trimmed by 0 bases and J by 2 bases, 3 bases remained unmatched. This CDR3 has 16 residues. The germline gives CDR1 SGHRS, CDR2 YFSETQ. CDR3 sequence reads: CASSLGGTGPYNEQFF. DNA for the CDR3: TGCGCCAGCAGCTTGGGTGGGACAGGGCCCTACAATGAGCAGTTCTTC. Full variable domain (missing parts from reference TRBV5-1 and TRBJ2-1): KAGVTQTPRYLIKTRGQQVTLSCSPISGHRSVSWYQQTPGQGLQFLFEYFSETQRNKGNFPGRFSGRQFSNSRSEMNVSTLELGDSALYLCASSLGGTGPYNEQFFGPGTRLTVL.

This clonotype came up many times. This beta chain is off target for a library built for alpha chains, so its abundance means little. The J gene is TRBJ1-1, the V gene TRBV9; D might be TRBD1 (5 bases). V lost 0 bases, J lost 4 bases, and 10 bases lay in between. From germline, CDR1 is SGDLS and CDR2 YYNGEE. The CDR3 totals 14 residues. CDR3: CASSVGGGVTEAFF. The DNA for the CDR3 is TGTGCCAGCAGCGTAGGTGGGGGGGTCACTGAAGCTTTCTTT.

In this sample, this clonotype turned up many times. This beta chain is an unintended read in a library built for alpha chains; its size means little. The genes are TRBV5-1 and TRBJ1-1, with 8 positions matching TRBD1. The CDR3 has 15 residues. J gave up 8 bases and V 4 bases, and 13 bases lay outside the gene matches. The germline CDR1 and CDR2 sequences are SGHRS and YFSETQ. CDR3 residues: CASSPSPGQEQEAFF. The DNA for the CDR3 is TGCGCCAGCAGCCCATCCCCGGGACAGGAGCAAGAAGCTTTCTTT.

The table lists this clonotype with many counts. This beta chain lies outside the target of a library built for alpha chains; its clone size means little. J is TRBJ1-2 and V is TRBV7-9; D gene unclear. The CDR3 is 15 amino acids. The V gene lost 0 bases and the J gene lost 12 bases, with 20 bases spanning the gap. Looked up from germline, CDR1 is SEHNR and CDR2 is FQNEAQ (reference sequence). The CDR3 loop reads CASSLARSGGYMDTF. Here the CDR3 DNA reads TGTGCCAGCAGCTTAGCTCGCTCGGGTGGATATATGGACACCTTC.